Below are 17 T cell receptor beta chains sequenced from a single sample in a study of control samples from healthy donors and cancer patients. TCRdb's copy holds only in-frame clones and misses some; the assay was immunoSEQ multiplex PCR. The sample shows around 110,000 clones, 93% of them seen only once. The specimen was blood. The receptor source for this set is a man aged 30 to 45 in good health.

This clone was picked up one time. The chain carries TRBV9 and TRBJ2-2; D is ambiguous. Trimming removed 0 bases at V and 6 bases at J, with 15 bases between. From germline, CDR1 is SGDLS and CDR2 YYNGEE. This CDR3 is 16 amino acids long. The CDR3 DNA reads TGTGCCAGCAGCGTAGGAGAAGTTGATGGTTCCGGGGAGCTGTTTTTT. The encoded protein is CASSVGEVDGSGELFF. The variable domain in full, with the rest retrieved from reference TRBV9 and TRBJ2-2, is DSGVTQTPKHLITATGQRVTLRCSPRSGDLSVYWYQQSLDQGLQFLIQYYNGEERAKGNILERFSAQQFPDLHSELNLSSLELGDSALYFCASSVGEVDGSGELFFGEGSRLTVL.

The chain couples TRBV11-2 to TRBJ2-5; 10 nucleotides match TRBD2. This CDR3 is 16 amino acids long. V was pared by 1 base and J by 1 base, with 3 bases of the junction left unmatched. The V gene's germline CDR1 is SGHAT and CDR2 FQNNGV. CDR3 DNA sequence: TGTGCCAGCAGCTTAGGAGCGGGGGGGCCCCAAGAGACCCAGTACTTC. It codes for CASSLGAGGPQETQYF.

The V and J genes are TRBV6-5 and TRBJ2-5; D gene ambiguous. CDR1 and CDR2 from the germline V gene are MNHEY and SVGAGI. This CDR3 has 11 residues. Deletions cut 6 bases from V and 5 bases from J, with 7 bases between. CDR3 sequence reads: CASRRAETQYF. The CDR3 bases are TGTGCCAGCAGACGGGCCGAGACCCAGTACTTC.

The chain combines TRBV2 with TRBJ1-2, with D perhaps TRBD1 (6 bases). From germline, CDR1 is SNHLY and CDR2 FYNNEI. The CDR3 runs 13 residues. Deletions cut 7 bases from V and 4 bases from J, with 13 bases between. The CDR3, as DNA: TGTGCCAGCACCAGACAGGATCTCTATGGCTACACCTTC. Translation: CASTRQDLYGYTF.

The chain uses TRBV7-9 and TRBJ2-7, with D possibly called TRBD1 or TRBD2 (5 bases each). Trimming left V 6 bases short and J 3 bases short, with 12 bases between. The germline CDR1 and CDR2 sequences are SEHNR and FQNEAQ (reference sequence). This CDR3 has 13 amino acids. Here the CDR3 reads CASSGGSVYEQYF. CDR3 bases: TGTGCCAGCAGTGGGGGTAGCGTCTACGAGCAGTACTTC.

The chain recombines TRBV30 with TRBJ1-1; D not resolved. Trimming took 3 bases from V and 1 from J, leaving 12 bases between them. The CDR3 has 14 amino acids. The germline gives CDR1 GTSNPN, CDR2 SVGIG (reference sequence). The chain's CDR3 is CAWSAGLRNTEAFF. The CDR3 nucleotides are TGTGCCTGGAGCGCCGGGCTCCGGAACACTGAAGCTTTCTTT.

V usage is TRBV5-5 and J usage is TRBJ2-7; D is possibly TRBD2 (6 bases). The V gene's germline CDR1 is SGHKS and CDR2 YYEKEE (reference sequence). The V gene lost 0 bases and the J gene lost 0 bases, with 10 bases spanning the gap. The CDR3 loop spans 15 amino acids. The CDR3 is CASSLVLTSSYEQYF. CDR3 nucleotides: TGTGCCAGCAGCTTGGTCCTGACTAGCTCCTACGAGCAGTACTTC. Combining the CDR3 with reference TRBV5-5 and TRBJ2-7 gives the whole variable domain DAGVTQSPTHLIKTRGQQVTLRCSPISGHKSVSWYQQVLGQGPQFIFQYYEKEERGRGNFPDRFSARQFPNYSSELNVNALLLGDSALYLCASSLVLTSSYEQYFGPGTRLTVT.

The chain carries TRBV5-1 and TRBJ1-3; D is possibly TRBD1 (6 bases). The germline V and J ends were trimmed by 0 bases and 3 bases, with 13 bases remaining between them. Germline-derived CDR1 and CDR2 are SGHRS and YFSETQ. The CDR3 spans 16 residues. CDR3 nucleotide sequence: TGCGCCAGCAGCTTGGAAGGGGGACCGGTTGGAAACACCATATATTTT. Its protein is CASSLEGGPVGNTIYF.

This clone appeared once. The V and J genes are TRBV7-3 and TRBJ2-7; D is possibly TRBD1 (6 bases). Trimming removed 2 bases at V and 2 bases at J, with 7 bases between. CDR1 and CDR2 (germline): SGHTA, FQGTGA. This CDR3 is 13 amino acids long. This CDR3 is CASSLGQPYEQYF. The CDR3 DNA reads TGTGCCAGCAGCTTAGGACAGCCCTACGAGCAGTACTTC.

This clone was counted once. The CDR3 protein is CASSEFTGSSYNEQFF. DNA of the CDR3: TGTGCCAGCAGTGAATTTACAGGGAGCTCCTACAATGAGCAGTTCTTC. The chain joins TRBV6-1 to TRBJ2-1; maybe TRBD1 (6 bases). V lost 2 bases, J lost 0 bases, and 11 bases lay in between. This CDR3 spans 16 amino acids. CDR1 MNHNS and CDR2 SASEGT come from the germline V gene.

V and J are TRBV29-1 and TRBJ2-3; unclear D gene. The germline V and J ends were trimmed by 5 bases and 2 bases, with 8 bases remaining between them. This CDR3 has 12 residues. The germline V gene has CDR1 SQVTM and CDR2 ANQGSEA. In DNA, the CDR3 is TGCAGCGTTCTCCAGTCCACAGATACGCAGTATTTT. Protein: CSVLQSTDTQYF.

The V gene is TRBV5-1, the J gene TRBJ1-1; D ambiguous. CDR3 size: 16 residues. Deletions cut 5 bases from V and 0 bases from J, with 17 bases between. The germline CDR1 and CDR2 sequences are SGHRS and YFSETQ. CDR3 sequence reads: CASRSGSGNMNTEAFF. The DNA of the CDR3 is TGCGCCAGCAGGTCGGGGTCCGGGAATATGAACACTGAAGCTTTCTTT.

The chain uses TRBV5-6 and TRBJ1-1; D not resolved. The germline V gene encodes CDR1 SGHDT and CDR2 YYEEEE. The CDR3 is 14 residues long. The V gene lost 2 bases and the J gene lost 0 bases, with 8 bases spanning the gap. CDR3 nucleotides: TGTGCCAGCAGCTTCAGTCTGCTGAACACTGAAGCTTTCTTT. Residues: CASSFSLLNTEAFF.

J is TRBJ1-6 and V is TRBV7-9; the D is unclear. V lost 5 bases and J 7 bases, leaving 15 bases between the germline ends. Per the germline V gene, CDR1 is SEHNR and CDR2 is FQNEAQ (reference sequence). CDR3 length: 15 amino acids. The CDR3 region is CASSPSGRKNSPLHF. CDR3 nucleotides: TGTGCCAGCAGCCCCAGTGGCCGAAAAAATTCACCCCTCCACTTT. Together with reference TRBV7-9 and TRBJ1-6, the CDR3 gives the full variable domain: DTGVSQNPRHKITKRGQNVTFRCDPISEHNRLYWYRQTLGQGPEFLTYFQNEAQLEKSRLLSDRFSAERPKGSFSTLEIQRTEQGDSAMYLCASSPSGRKNSPLHFGNGTRLTVT.

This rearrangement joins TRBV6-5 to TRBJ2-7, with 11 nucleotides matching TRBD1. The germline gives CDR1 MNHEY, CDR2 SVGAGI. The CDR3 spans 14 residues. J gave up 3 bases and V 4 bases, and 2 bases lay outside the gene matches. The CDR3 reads CASSWDRGDYEQYF. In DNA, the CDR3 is TGTGCCAGCAGTTGGGACAGGGGGGACTACGAGCAGTACTTC.

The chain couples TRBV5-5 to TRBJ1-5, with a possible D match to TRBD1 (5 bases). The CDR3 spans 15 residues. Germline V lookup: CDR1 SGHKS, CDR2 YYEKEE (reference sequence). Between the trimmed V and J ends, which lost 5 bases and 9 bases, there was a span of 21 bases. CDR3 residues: CASSPLTGPEGPQHF. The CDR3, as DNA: TGTGCCAGCAGTCCTCTCACAGGACCGGAGGGGCCCCAGCATTTT.

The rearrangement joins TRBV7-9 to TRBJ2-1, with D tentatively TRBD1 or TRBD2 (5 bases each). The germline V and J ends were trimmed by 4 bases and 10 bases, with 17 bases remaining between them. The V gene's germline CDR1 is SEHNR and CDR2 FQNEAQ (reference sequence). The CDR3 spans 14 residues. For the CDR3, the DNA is TGTGCCAGCAGCTCCCCGGGGCTGAGGGAGGAGCAGTTCTTC. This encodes CASSSPGLREEQFF.